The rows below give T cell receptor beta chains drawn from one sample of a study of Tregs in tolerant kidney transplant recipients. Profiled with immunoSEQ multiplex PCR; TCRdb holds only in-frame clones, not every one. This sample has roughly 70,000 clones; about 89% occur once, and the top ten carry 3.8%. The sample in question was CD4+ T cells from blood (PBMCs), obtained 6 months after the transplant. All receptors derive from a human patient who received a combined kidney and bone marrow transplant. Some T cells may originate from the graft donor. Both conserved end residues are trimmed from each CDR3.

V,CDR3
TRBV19,ASSPGGPEYQETQY
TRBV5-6,ASSVTYREGGPWGYT
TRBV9,ASSLSSGLFNEQF
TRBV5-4,ASRVTGAYEQY
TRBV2,ASSAGSLAGDTGELF
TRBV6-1,ASSEAPSEVYGYT
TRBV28,ASSRGVFHQETQY
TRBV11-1,ASSLGASPQY
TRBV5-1,ASSPGSTQETQY
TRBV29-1,SVGRVVLDTEAF
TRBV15,ATNRLEAYNEQF
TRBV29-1,SVAGGGPSGNTIY
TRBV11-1,ASSLIAGGIYEQY
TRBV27,ASSSLAGVREQF
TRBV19,ASSPRTGLSLRTYEQY
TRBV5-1,ASSPKTGGYGELF
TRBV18,ASTGQGTEAF
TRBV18,ASSPVGLTSYEQY
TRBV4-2,ASSLTSGGIETQY
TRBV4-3,ASSQDGRVYGYT
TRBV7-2,ASQQDLHEQY
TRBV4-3,ASSQDVAFAYEQY
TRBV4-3,ASSSGGTGNYGYT
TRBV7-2,ASSFSTGADYGYT
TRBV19,ASSILLGQGDLEQF
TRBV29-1,SDPSGGYRRSSYEQY
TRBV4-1,ASSSWVGLYEQY